What follows are 14 T cell receptor beta chains derived from one specimen sequenced in a study of cytomegalovirus exposure and HLA in healthy donors. Use of 60 Vbeta and 13 Jbeta primers characterized the PCR. Method: immunoSEQ multiplex PCR; TCRdb's copy keeps in-frame clones and lacks some. This table holds 180,000 or so clones, 70% to 90% found once. Sequencing input: PBMCs. The origin of the receptors is a man aged 18 to 30 in good health and CMV-seropositive.

This chain uses TRBV5-1 with TRBJ2-1; the match to TRBD1 covers 7 bases. The ends lost 2 bases at V and 8 bases at J; junction bases unmatched: 10. The CDR3 sequence is 15 residues long. From germline, CDR1 is SGHRS and CDR2 YFSETQ. The CDR3, as DNA: TGCGCCAGCAGCTTCGTGGCAGGGCAGGGGGATGAGCAGTTCTTC. This codes for CASSFVAGQGDEQFF.

The chain combines TRBV5-5 with TRBJ1-1, with D uncertain. Trimming left V 2 bases short and J 3 bases short, with 5 bases between. The CDR3 has 12 amino acids. Germline-derived CDR1 and CDR2 are SGHKS and YYEKEE (reference sequence). The CDR3 loop reads CASSFQDTEAFF. The CDR3 DNA reads TGTGCCAGCAGCTTTCAGGACACTGAAGCTTTCTTT. Looking up the rest from reference TRBV5-5 and TRBJ1-1 gives the full variable domain: DAGVTQSPTHLIKTRGQQVTLRCSPISGHKSVSWYQQVLGQGPQFIFQYYEKEERGRGNFPDRFSARQFPNYSSELNVNALLLGDSALYLCASSFQDTEAFFGQGTRLTVV.

This rearrangement joins TRBV6-4 to TRBJ2-3, with D unclear. Trimming removed 6 bases from V and 4 bases from J, with 11 bases in between. CDR3 length: 13 residues. The germline CDR1 and CDR2 sequences are MRHNA and SNTAGT. CDR3 DNA: TGTGCCAGCAGCCTAAACTACCCAGATACGCAGTATTTT. Amino acid sequence: CASSLNYPDTQYF.

J is TRBJ2-7 and V is TRBV10-2, with 8 nucleotides matching TRBD1. Losses at the gene ends were 8 bases for V and 7 bases for J; bases not matched to a gene: 16. The CDR3 runs 15 residues. Germline-derived CDR1 and CDR2 are WSHSY and SAAADI. CDR3 sequence (DNA): TGCGCCAGCCTAAGGACAGGGAGGAATATGAGGGAGCAGTACTTC. It encodes CASLRTGRNMREQYF.

J is TRBJ2-5 and V is TRBV7-3, with 8 bases matching TRBD1. CDR3 length: 15 amino acids. CDR1 SGHTA and CDR2 FQGTGA come from the germline V gene. Losses at the gene ends were 2 bases for V and 3 bases for J; bases not matched to a gene: 5. The CDR3 DNA reads as TGTGCCAGCAGCTTAGACAGGGGAGAGAAAGAGACCCAGTACTTC. It is translated as CASSLDRGEKETQYF.

The chain recombines TRBV4-1 with TRBJ2-7, with D tentatively TRBD1 (5 bases). This CDR3 spans 12 amino acids. Looked up from germline, CDR1 is MGHRA and CDR2 is YSYEKL. V lost 2 bases and J lost 7, with 9 bases in between. CDR3 sequence: CASSQTAGEQYF. The CDR3, as DNA: TGCGCCAGCAGCCAAACCGCAGGGGAGCAGTACTTC.

DNA of the CDR3: TGTGCCAGCAGTAAACAGGGAGTTTACGAGCAGTACTTC. This translates into CASSKQGVYEQYF. This rearrangement joins TRBV6-5 to TRBJ2-7, with a tentative D call TRBD1 (6 bases). Germline V gives CDR1 MNHEY, CDR2 SVGAGI. The CDR3 consists of 13 residues. Trimming removed 5 bases at V and 4 bases at J, with 12 bases between.

This chain uses TRBV7-6 with TRBJ2-2; 9 nucleotides match TRBD1. Germline loops: CDR1 SGHVS, CDR2 FNYEAQ. Losses at the gene ends were 5 bases for V and 5 bases for J; bases not matched to a gene: 6. This CDR3 has 15 residues. The CDR3 loop reads CASSRTGAATGELFF. In DNA, the CDR3 is TGTGCCAGCAGCCGGACAGGGGCCGCAACCGGGGAGCTGTTTTTT.

This rearrangement joins TRBV5-1 to TRBJ2-3; possibly TRBD1 for D (5 bases). This CDR3 is built from 15 residues. CDR1 SGHRS and CDR2 YFSETQ come from the germline V gene. The CDR3 DNA reads TGCGCTAGTAGGGGTGGGGCAGGGAGCACAGATACGCAGTATTTT. This translates into CASRGGAGSTDTQYF.

The V and J genes are TRBV18 and TRBJ2-7; 9 bases agree with TRBD1. The CDR3 is made up of 15 amino acids. V lost 5 bases, J lost 3 bases, and 8 bases stayed unmatched. Germline V gene sequence: CDR1 KGHSH, CDR2 LQKENI. CDR3 in amino acids: CASSAGQGTYYEQYF. CDR3 coding DNA: TGTGCCAGCTCAGCCGGACAGGGGACATACTACGAGCAGTACTTC.

This clone appeared once. The chain employs TRBV5-7 and TRBJ2-2; the D gene is possibly TRBD2 (6 bases). TRBV5-7 is sorted into the ORF group, with uncertain function. The CDR3 is 12 residues long. Trimming stripped 3 bases from V and 11 bases from J, with 11 bases between. The CDR3 here is CASSWGDVELFF. In DNA form, the CDR3 reads TGTGCCAGCAGCTGGGGGGATGTAGAGCTGTTTTTT.

The rearrangement uses TRBV7-2 and TRBJ2-5, with TRBD1 as a possible D gene (6 bases). This CDR3 spans 14 amino acids. V was clipped by 1 base and J by 4 bases, with 10 bases between them. Germline CDR1 and CDR2: SGHTA and FQGNSA. The CDR3 spells CASSLDRVPETQYF. CDR3 coding DNA: TGTGCCAGCAGCTTAGACAGGGTCCCAGAGACCCAGTACTTC.

J is TRBJ1-4 and V is TRBV11-2; D remains ambiguous. Deletions cut 4 bases from V and 6 bases from J, with 15 bases between. Per germline, CDR1 SGHAT and CDR2 FQNNGV. There are 15 residues in the CDR3. CDR3 residues: CASSSPRGKYEKLFF. The CDR3 bases are TGTGCCAGCAGCTCCCCCCGCGGGAAGTATGAAAAACTGTTTTTT.

The chain carries TRBV7-2 and TRBJ2-3, with TRBD2 matching over 12 bases. Trimming cost V 6 bases and J 2 bases; bases outside gene matches: 12. The CDR3 has 18 amino acids. Germline V lookup: CDR1 SGHTA, CDR2 FQGNSA. The CDR3 DNA reads TGTGCCAGCAGTTCGACCCTAGCGGGGGGGGCTTTCACAGATACGCAGTATTTT. Protein: CASSSTLAGGAFTDTQYF.